This passage covers 7 T cell receptor beta chains from one sample sequenced in a study of cytomegalovirus exposure and HLA in healthy donors. Amplification used 60 Vbeta primers and 13 Jbeta primers. Libraries were prepared by immunoSEQ multiplex PCR; TCRdb keeps only in-frame clonotypes and omits some of them. The data contain some 200,000 clones, 80% to 85% of them singletons. The specimen was PBMCs. The receptors here all came from a woman in her thirties or forties in good health and CMV-seronegative.

The chain uses TRBV28 and TRBJ2-7; 7 nucleotides line up with TRBD1. The V segment lost 7 bases and the J segment 5 bases; nucleotides outside the gene matches: 2. Germline lookup yields CDR1 MDHEN and CDR2 SYDVKM. CDR3 length: 11 amino acids. The CDR3 sequence is CASNQGDEQYF. Written as DNA, the CDR3 is TGTGCCAGCAATCAGGGGGACGAGCAGTACTTC.

This clone was picked up a small number of times. CDR3 coding DNA: TGTGCCAGCTCACCAACTAGCGGGAGTAGCACCGGGGAGCTGTTTTTT. Amino acid sequence: CASSPTSGSSTGELFF. The rearrangement joins TRBV18 to TRBJ2-2, with TRBD2 matching over 11 bases. The CDR3 spans 16 residues. Trimming removed 2 bases from V and 4 bases from J; junction bases left unmatched: 3. The germline V gene has CDR1 KGHSH and CDR2 LQKENI.

The chain joins TRBV28 to TRBJ2-7; D possibly corresponds to TRBD1 (5 bases). The CDR3 totals 15 residues. CDR1 is MDHEN and CDR2 is SYDVKM in the germline V gene. V was clipped by 3 bases and J by 3 bases, with 15 bases between them. As DNA, the CDR3 is TGTGCCAGCAGTTTTTCTCAGGGCGCGTACTACGAGCAGTACTTC. Translated: CASSFSQGAYYEQYF.

This rearrangement joins TRBV5-1 to TRBJ1-2, with TRBD1 as a possible D gene (6 bases). Trimming shortened V by 4 bases and J by 4 bases, and 17 bases separated the two germline ends. The germline V gene encodes CDR1 SGHRS and CDR2 YFSETQ. This CDR3 region has 15 residues. CDR3 sequence: CASSTQDSLGYGYTF. CDR3 bases: TGCGCCAGCAGCACCCAGGACAGCCTAGGCTATGGCTACACCTTC.

The CDR3 bases are TGTGCCAGCAGTTTCGGGAGGGGCAATCAGCCCCAGCATTTT. This gives the protein CASSFGRGNQPQHF. This rearrangement joins TRBV27 to TRBJ1-5, with D uncertain. CDR3 length: 14 residues. Per the germline V gene, CDR1 is MNHEY and CDR2 is SMNVEV (reference sequence). With 3 bases removed from V and 2 bases from J, the gap between germline ends came to 8 bases.

This clone occurred once. V gene TRBV7-9 combines with J gene TRBJ2-7; TRBD2 aligns across 8 bases. Losses at the gene ends were 4 bases for V and 1 base for J; bases not matched to a gene: 9. Germline V gene sequence: CDR1 SEHNR, CDR2 FQNEAQ (reference sequence). The CDR3 contains 16 residues. In DNA form, the CDR3 reads TGTGCCAGCAGCTCCCCGGGACTAGGTCCTTCCTACGAGCAGTACTTC. Translated: CASSSPGLGPSYEQYF.

The genes are TRBV27 and TRBJ1-1, with a weak D call TRBD1 (5 bases). V was pared by 4 bases and J by 6 bases, with 15 bases between. The CDR3 has 14 residues. Germline CDR1 and CDR2: MNHEY and SMNVEV (reference sequence). The CDR3: CASSSTERYAEAFF. In DNA form, the CDR3 reads TGTGCCAGCAGTTCGACAGAACGGTACGCTGAAGCTTTCTTT.